These 27 T cell receptor beta chains were sequenced from one sample in a study of vaccination and CD4 T cells after COVID-19. Treatment given: roughly 10-day PBMC culture with coronavirus spike peptide pools or control peptides (ViraFEST assay). At the Johns Hopkins FTIC core, DNA taken from cultured CD4+ T cells was sequenced by way of the Oncomine TCR Beta short-read assay. TCRdb re-derived calls from the PCR reads in MiXCR, one entry per CDR3 protein. The repertoire holds tens of thousands of distinct CDR3 sequences, with around two fifths as singletons. These receptors are not linked to any known antigen. Material for sequencing was CD4+ T cells from blood, cultured in vitro. The receptors here all came from a human donor who had recovered from COVID-19.

V usage is TRBV4-1 and J usage is TRBJ1-1; D might be TRBD1 (6 bases). V was trimmed by 0 bases and J by 10 bases, leaving 24 bases between them. The germline CDR1 and CDR2 sequences are MGHRA and YSYEKL. This CDR3 is 17 amino acids long. The CDR3 DNA reads as TGCGCCAGCAGCCAAGAGCTTACGGTCTCTACAGGGAGGGGAGCTTTCTTT. Amino acids: CASSQELTVSTGRGAFF.

This clonotype was found a few times. The gene calls are TRBV11-2 and TRBJ2-7, with 9 bases that match TRBD2. Germline CDR1 and CDR2: SGHAT and FQNNGV. The CDR3 is made up of 16 amino acids. The ends lost 4 bases at V and 3 bases at J; junction bases unmatched: 10. In DNA form, the CDR3 reads TGTGCCAGCAGCTCCGACTCTAGCGGGATCTTCTACGAGCAGTACTTC. Its protein product is CASSSDSSGIFYEQYF.

The chain joins TRBV24-1 to TRBJ1-2, with 9 bases identical to TRBD1. The CDR3 consists of 14 residues. V trimming: 7 bases; J trimming: 2 bases; junction bases outside the gene matches: 4. From germline, CDR1 is KGHDR and CDR2 SFDVKD. In DNA, the CDR3 is TGTGCCACCAGCAGGACAGGGGCGAACTATGGCTACACCTTC. Translation gives CATSRTGANYGYTF.

J is TRBJ1-1 and V is TRBV5-1, with D hard to call. Germline V gene sequence: CDR1 SGHRS, CDR2 YFSETQ. This CDR3 spans 15 amino acids. The V gene lost 4 bases and the J gene lost 0 bases, with 13 bases spanning the gap. The CDR3 DNA sequence: TGCGCCAGCAGCCCAACGGAACACCTGAACACTGAAGCTTTCTTT. This encodes CASSPTEHLNTEAFF.

This chain joins TRBV11-3 and TRBJ2-7; no definite D call. The CDR3 is 12 residues long. Germline V gives CDR1 SGHNT, CDR2 YENEEA. Trimming took 5 bases from V and 7 from J, leaving 12 bases between them. The CDR3 region is CASSPSPAEQYF. The CDR3 nucleotides read TGTGCCAGCAGCCCCAGCCCGGCAGAGCAGTACTTC.

The chain couples TRBV11-2 to TRBJ2-3, with TRBD2 identical over 10 bases. From germline, CDR1 is SGHAT and CDR2 FQNNGV. The CDR3 loop spans 18 amino acids. V gave up 1 base and J gave up 6 bases; unmatched junction bases: 13. Written as DNA, the CDR3 is TGTGCCAGCAGCTTAGTCATTGCCAGCGGGGGGGCGCCGGATACGCAGTATTTT. Translated: CASSLVIASGGAPDTQYF. The full variable domain, with the rest looked up from reference TRBV11-2 and TRBJ2-3, is EAGVAQSPRYKIIEKRQSVAFWCNPISGHATLYWYQQILGQGPKLLIQFQNNGVVDDSQLPKDRFSAERLKGVDSTLKIQPAKLEDSAVYLCASSLVIASGGAPDTQYFGPGTRLTVL.

CDR3 DNA sequence: TGTGCCAGCAGCTTGGCGGGAGGTAGGAATGAGCAGTTCTTC. Translation gives CASSLAGGRNEQFF. The rearrangement links TRBV5-4 to TRBJ2-1, with 7 positions matching TRBD2. The V gene end was trimmed by 0 bases and the J gene end by 7 bases; junction bases not matched to a gene: 4. Germline CDR1 SGHNT, CDR2 YYREEE (reference sequence). The CDR3 loop spans 14 amino acids.

This clonotype was seen only once. The rearrangement joins TRBV2 to TRBJ2-6; TRBD2 is a possible D gene (5 bases). From germline, CDR1 is SNHLY and CDR2 FYNNEI. This CDR3 comprises 15 residues. Trimming removed 3 bases from V and 0 bases from J, with 6 bases in between. DNA for the CDR3: TGTGCCAGCAGTGATGGGAGCTCTGGGGCCAACGTCCTGACTTTC. Protein product: CASSDGSSGANVLTF. The complete variable domain, with remaining parts taken from reference TRBV2 and TRBJ2-6, reads EPEVTQTPSHQVTQMGQEVILRCVPISNHLYFYWYRQILGQKVEFLVSFYNNEISEKSEIFDDQFSVERPDGSNFTLKIRSTKLEDSAMYFCASSDGSSGANVLTFGAGSRLTVL.

This clonotype was detected only a few times. The chain combines TRBV21-1 with TRBJ1-5; the D call TRBD1 from the table was never checked on the DNA. TRBV21-1 is a documented pseudogene. CDR3 length equals 18 residues. CDR3 coding DNA: TGTGCCAGCAGCAACGGACAGGGGATTAGGGTTAGCAATCAGCCCCAGCATTTT. Amino acids: CASSNGQGIRVSNQPQHF.

The CDR3 coding sequence is TGTGCCAGTACTAGCGGGGGGGCAACCAGCTCCTACGAGCAGTACTTC. Its translation is CASTSGGATSSYEQYF. The genes are TRBV5-4 and TRBJ2-7, with 13 bases matching TRBD2. The V gene end was trimmed by 8 bases and the J gene end by 0 bases; junction bases not matched to a gene: 8. This CDR3 is 16 amino acids long. CDR1 is SGHNT, CDR2 YYREEE, per germline (reference sequence).

As for this clonotype: A much larger clone sits a single nucleotide away, making a read error possible. CDR3 sequence reads: CASRPTGWPDTQYF. Written as DNA, the CDR3 is TGTGCCAGCAGACCAACTGGATGGCCAGATACGCAGTATTTT. The genes are TRBV6-1 and TRBJ2-3; D is undetermined. Trimming cost V 6 bases and J 4 bases, with 14 bases left between them. This CDR3 has 14 amino acids. The germline V gene encodes CDR1 MNHNS and CDR2 SASEGT.

This clonotype was counted between two and nine times. This chain's CDR3 is CASSHPLGGGETQYF. DNA for the CDR3: TGTGCCAGCAGCCACCCCCTGGGGGGAGGGGAGACCCAGTACTTC. The genes are TRBV6-1 and TRBJ2-5; 7 positions agree with TRBD2. J was trimmed by 5 bases and V by 6 bases; bases with no gene match: 12. In germline, CDR1 is MNHNS, CDR2 SASEGT. This CDR3 spans 15 amino acids.

The chain couples TRBV20-1 to TRBJ2-1; D may be TRBD2 (7 bases). Germline assignment: CDR1 DFQATT and CDR2 SNEGSKA (reference sequence). V was clipped by 7 bases and J by 6 bases, with 22 bases between them. CDR3 size: 15 residues. The DNA for the CDR3 is TGCAGTGGCCCGCTTCACGGGGGGCATGTCAATGAGCAGTTCTTC. This codes for CSGPLHGGHVNEQFF.

In its sample, this clonotype was seen a few times. CDR3 sequence reads: CATSFQGSNQPQHF. The CDR3 DNA is TGTGCCACCAGTTTTCAAGGTAGCAATCAGCCCCAGCATTTT. The V call is TRBV24-1, the J call TRBJ1-5; D remains unclear. The CDR3 loop spans 14 amino acids. Trimming removed 6 bases at V and 0 bases at J, with 8 bases between. CDR1 KGHDR and CDR2 SFDVKD come from the germline V gene.

The chain is built from TRBV28 and TRBJ1-4; tentatively, D is TRBD1 (5 bases). The CDR3 has 14 residues. CDR1 is MDHEN, CDR2 SYDVKM, per germline. The V gene lost 6 bases and the J gene lost 5 bases, with 13 bases spanning the gap. In DNA, the CDR3 is TGTGCCAGCAGCGGGGACGGGCGGAATGAAAAACTGTTTTTT. This translates into CASSGDGRNEKLFF. Supplemented by reference TRBV28 and TRBJ1-4, the full variable domain reads DVKVTQSSRYLVKRTGEKVFLECVQDMDHENMFWYRQDPGLGLRLIYFSYDVKMKEKGDIPEGYSVSREKKERFSLILESASTNQTSMYLCASSGDGRNEKLFFGSGTQLSVL.

The rearrangement links TRBV5-1 to TRBJ2-1, with TRBD1 matching 7 bases. V was pared by 4 bases and J by 5 bases, with 3 bases of the junction left unmatched. The CDR3 is 13 residues long. The V gene's germline CDR1 is SGHRS and CDR2 YFSETQ. This CDR3 is CASSPDRNNEQFF. The CDR3 region has the DNA TGCGCCAGCAGCCCGGACAGGAACAATGAGCAGTTCTTC.

This clonotype was counted only a few times. V is TRBV6-2 or TRBV6-3 and J is TRBJ2-7; no firm D call. CDR3 size: 14 residues. Trimming removed 2 bases at V and 0 bases at J, with 8 bases between. Germline V gives CDR1 MNHEY, CDR2 SVGEGT. In DNA form, the CDR3 reads TGTGCCAGCAGTTACCCGGACGGCTCCTACGAGCAGTACTTC. Protein: CASSYPDGSYEQYF.

This clonotype was observed a few times. The J gene is TRBJ2-5, the V gene TRBV6-1; a possible D gene is TRBD1 (6 bases). This CDR3 comprises 12 residues. V was pared by 6 bases and J by 5 bases, with 10 bases between. Germline values: CDR1 MNHNS, CDR2 SASEGT. As DNA, the CDR3 is TGTGCCAGCAGGGACGGACAGGAGACCCAGTACTTC. It is translated as CASRDGQETQYF.

The chain recombines TRBV7-9 with TRBJ2-6; 7 bases align to TRBD1. Germline V lookup: CDR1 SEHNR, CDR2 FQNEAQ (reference sequence). Trimming took 2 bases from V and 2 from J; bases not matched to a gene: 6. CDR3 size: 17 residues. The DNA of the CDR3 is TGTGCCAGCAGCTTAAAACAGGGGATCCCTGGGGCCAACGTCCTGACTTTC. This sequence encodes CASSLKQGIPGANVLTF. Combining the CDR3 with reference TRBV7-9 and TRBJ2-6 gives the whole variable domain DTGVSQNPRHKITKRGQNVTFRCDPISEHNRLYWYRQTLGQGPEFLTYFQNEAQLEKSRLLSDRFSAERPKGSFSTLEIQRTEQGDSAMYLCASSLKQGIPGANVLTFGAGSRLTVL.

The CDR3 DNA is TGTGCCAGTGCGGACGGAGGAGGGGGCCTTTACGAGCAGTACTTC. This gives the protein CASADGGGGLYEQYF. This rearrangement joins TRBV10-3 to TRBJ2-7, with D maybe TRBD1 (7 bases). This CDR3 spans 15 amino acids. Germline values: CDR1 ENHRY, CDR2 SYGVKD. V was clipped by 10 bases and J by 4 bases, with 23 bases between them.

This chain links TRBV29-1 with TRBJ2-5; D possibly corresponds to TRBD1 (6 bases). The CDR3 loop spans 11 amino acids. CDR1 is SQVTM and CDR2 is ANQGSEA in the germline V gene. The V and J ends lost 6 bases and 5 bases respectively, with 10 bases between them. CDR3 nucleotide sequence: TGCAGCGTCACAAGGGGGGAGACCCAGTACTTC. This translates into CSVTRGETQYF.

The chain combines TRBV6-1 with TRBJ1-6; D unclear. The V end lost 0 bases, the J end lost 5 bases, and 8 bases lay between the germline ends. The length of the CDR3 is 15 residues. The germline gives CDR1 MNHNS, CDR2 SASEGT. The CDR3 DNA reads as TGTGCCAGCAGTGAAGCTCCCGGAGATAATTCACCCCTCCACTTT. Protein product: CASSEAPGDNSPLHF.

The chain uses TRBV21-1 and TRBJ2-4; no check of the table's D call, TRBD1, against the DNA was made. TRBV21-1 is a pseudogene locus. The CDR3 spans 13 residues. The CDR3 is CASMTGGENIQYF. The CDR3 DNA is TGTGCCAGCATGACAGGGGGTGAAAACATTCAGTACTTC.

This chain connects TRBV19 to TRBJ2-7; maybe TRBD1 (6 bases). Germline-derived CDR1 and CDR2 are LNHDA and SQIVND (reference sequence). The CDR3 sequence is 15 residues long. Trimming took off 6 bases at V and 2 bases at J, with 17 bases between the two ends. The CDR3 nucleotides read TGTGCCAGTAGCCTCAGGCCGGGACATACCTACGAGCAGTACTTC. This sequence encodes CASSLRPGHTYEQYF.

This clonotype has more than one count but fewer than ten. This chain uses TRBV24-1 with TRBJ2-5; 10 positions agree with TRBD1. The V gene's germline CDR1 is KGHDR and CDR2 SFDVKD. The CDR3 length is 16 residues. After removal of 7 bases from V and 4 bases from J, the junction contained 11 bases not matched to a gene. The CDR3 coding sequence is TGTGCCACCAGGGACGCGGGACAGGGGAGCACAGAGACCCAGTACTTC. It codes for CATRDAGQGSTETQYF.

This clonotype was observed a handful of times. Here the CDR3 DNA reads TGTGCCAGCGCGAAACAGGCTAACTATGGCTACACCTTC. Translation: CASAKQANYGYTF. This chain links TRBV12-3 or TRBV12-4 with TRBJ1-2; D is possibly TRBD1 (5 bases). The ends were cut back, 8 bases at V and 0 bases at J, with 10 bases in the middle. The CDR3 totals 13 residues.

In its sample, this clonotype was seen a few times. The chain is built from TRBV29-1 and TRBJ2-7; 13 bases are a match to TRBD2. V was clipped by 1 base and J by 3 bases; unmatched bases: 9. CDR1 SQVTM and CDR2 ANQGSEA come from the germline V gene. This CDR3 spans 17 amino acids. The CDR3 region has the DNA TGCAGCGTTGAAGGGACTAGCGGGAGTTACGGGAACTACGAGCAGTACTTC. Protein product: CSVEGTSGSYGNYEQYF.